Given below is one T cell receptor (beta chain) in context. PCR involved 60 Vbeta and 13 Jbeta primers. In the original analysis: In a later analysis, tens of millions of unique TCR beta chains included roughly 11 million shared by two or more donors. The repertoire was sequenced with immunoSEQ multiplex PCR; TCRdb's copy has only in-frame clones and lacks some. V and J calls and clone size are those listed in that table; D and trimming were worked out from the DNA. This sample's table has around 100,000 clones. Germline CDR1 is SNHLY and CDR2 is FYNNEI. The CDR3 sequence is 16 residues long. The V and J ends lost 6 bases and 1 base, in that order; junction bases with no gene match: 7. The data belong to a study of cytomegalovirus exposure and HLA in healthy donors.

The sequencing input was PBMCs. The chain recombines TRBV2 with TRBJ1-4; TRBD1 matches at 8 bases. The source is a man between 40 and 49 years old in good health and CMV-seronegative. The CDR3 coding sequence is TGTGCCAGCAGCGAAACAGGGGGAGGAACTAATGAAAAACTGTTTTTT. It yields the protein CASSETGGGTNEKLFF.